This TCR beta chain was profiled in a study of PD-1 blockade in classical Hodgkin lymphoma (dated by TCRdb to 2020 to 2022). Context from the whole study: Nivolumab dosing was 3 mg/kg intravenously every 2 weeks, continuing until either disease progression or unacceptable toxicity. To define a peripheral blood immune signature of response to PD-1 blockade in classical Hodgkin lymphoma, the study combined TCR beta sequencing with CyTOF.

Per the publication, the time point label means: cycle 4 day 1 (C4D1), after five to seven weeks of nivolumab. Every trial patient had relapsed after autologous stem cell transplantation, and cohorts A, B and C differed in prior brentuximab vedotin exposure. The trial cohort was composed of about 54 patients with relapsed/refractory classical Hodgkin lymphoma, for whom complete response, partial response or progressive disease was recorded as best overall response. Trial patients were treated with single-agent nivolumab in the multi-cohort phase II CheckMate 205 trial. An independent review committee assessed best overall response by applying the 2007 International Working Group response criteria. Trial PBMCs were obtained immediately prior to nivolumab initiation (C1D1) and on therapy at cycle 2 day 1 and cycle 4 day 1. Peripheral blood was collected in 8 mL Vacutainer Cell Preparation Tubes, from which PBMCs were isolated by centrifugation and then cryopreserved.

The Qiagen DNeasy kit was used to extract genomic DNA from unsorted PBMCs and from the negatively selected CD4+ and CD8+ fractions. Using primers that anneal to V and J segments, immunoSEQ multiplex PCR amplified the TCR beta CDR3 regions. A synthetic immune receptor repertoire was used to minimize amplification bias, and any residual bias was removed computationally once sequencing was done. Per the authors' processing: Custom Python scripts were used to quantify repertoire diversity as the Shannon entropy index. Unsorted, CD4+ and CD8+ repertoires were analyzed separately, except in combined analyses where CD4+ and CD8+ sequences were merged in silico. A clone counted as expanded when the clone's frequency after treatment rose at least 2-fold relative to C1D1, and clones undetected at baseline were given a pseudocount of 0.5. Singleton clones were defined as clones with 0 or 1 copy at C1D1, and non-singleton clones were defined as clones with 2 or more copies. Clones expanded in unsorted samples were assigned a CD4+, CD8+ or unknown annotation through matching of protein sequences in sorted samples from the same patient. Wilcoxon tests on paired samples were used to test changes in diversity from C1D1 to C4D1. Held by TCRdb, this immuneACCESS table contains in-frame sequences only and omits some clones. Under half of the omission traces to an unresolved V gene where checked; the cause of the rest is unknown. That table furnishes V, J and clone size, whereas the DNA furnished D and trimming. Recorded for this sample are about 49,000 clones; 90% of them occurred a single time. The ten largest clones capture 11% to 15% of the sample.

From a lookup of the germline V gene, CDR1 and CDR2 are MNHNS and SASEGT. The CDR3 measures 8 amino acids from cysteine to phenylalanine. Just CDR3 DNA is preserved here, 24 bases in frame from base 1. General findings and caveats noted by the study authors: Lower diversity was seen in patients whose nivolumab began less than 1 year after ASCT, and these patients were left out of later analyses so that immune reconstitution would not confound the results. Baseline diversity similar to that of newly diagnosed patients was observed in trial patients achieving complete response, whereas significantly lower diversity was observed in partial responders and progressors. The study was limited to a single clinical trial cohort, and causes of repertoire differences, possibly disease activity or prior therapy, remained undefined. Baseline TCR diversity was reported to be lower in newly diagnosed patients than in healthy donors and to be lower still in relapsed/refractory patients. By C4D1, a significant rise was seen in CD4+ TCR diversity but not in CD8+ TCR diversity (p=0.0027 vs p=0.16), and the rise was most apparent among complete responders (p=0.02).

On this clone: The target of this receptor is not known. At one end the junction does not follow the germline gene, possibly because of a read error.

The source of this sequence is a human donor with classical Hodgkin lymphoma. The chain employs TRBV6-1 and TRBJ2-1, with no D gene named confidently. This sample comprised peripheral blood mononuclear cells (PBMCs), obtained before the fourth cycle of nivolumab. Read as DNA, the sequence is TGTGCCAGCAGTGGAGCGATCTTC. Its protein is CASSGAIF.